Each of the 8 T cell receptor beta chains below was sequenced from the same sample in a study of blood T cell repertoires in COVID-19. Assay: immunoSEQ multiplex PCR; the TCRdb copy retains only in-frame clones and omits some. The data show over 250,000 clones, about nine tenths seen once. Sequencing was done on a sample of PBMCs or T cells enriched from blood (not recorded which). The receptors were sampled from a woman between 18 and 29 years old who had recovered from COVID-19.

The rearrangement links TRBV15 to TRBJ2-1; maybe TRBD2 (6 bases). The CDR3 has 16 residues. Trimming removed 1 base from V and 2 bases from J, with 12 bases in between. Germline CDR1 reads LNHNV; CDR2 reads YYDKDF (reference sequence). CDR3 sequence: CATSRAGGATYNEQFF. CDR3 sequence (DNA): TGTGCCACCAGCAGAGCTGGCGGGGCTACCTACAATGAGCAGTTCTTC.

V and J are TRBV7-3 and TRBJ1-1, with D unclear. The germline CDR1 and CDR2 sequences are SGHTA and FQGTGA. The CDR3 loop spans 15 amino acids. The V end lost 2 bases, the J end lost 1 base, and 11 bases lay between the germline ends. The CDR3 spells CASSLAGHPNTEAFF. CDR3 sequence (DNA): TGTGCCAGCAGCTTAGCTGGGCACCCGAACACTGAAGCTTTCTTT. The variable domain in full, completed from reference TRBV7-3 and TRBJ1-1, reads GAGVSQTPSNKVTEKGKYVELRCDPISGHTALYWYRQSLGQGPEFLIYFQGTGAADDSGLPNDRFFAVRPEGSVSTLKIQRTERGDSAVYLCASSLAGHPNTEAFFGQGTRLTVV.

This clone was observed a single time. The gene calls are TRBV30 and TRBJ2-3, with D hard to call. V was pared by 0 bases and J by 4 bases, with 5 bases between. The CDR3 extends over 12 amino acids. Germline CDR1 is GTSNPN and CDR2 is SVGIG (reference sequence). The CDR3 is CAWSVRSDTQYF. The CDR3 region has the DNA TGTGCCTGGAGTGTCCGGTCAGATACGCAGTATTTT.

The chain employs TRBV18 and TRBJ2-5; 7 bases are shared with TRBD2. The V and J ends lost 3 bases and 4 bases, in that order; junction bases with no gene match: 5. In germline, CDR1 is KGHSH, CDR2 LQKENI. This CDR3 region has 14 residues. The CDR3 reads CASSPSAGVETQYF. Written as DNA, the CDR3 is TGTGCCAGCTCACCGAGCGCGGGAGTAGAGACCCAGTACTTC.

The J gene is TRBJ1-1, the V gene TRBV9; D gene uncertain. V gave up 3 bases and J gave up 0 bases, with 9 bases separating them. The germline CDR1 and CDR2 sequences are SGDLS and YYNGEE. This CDR3 contains 14 residues. CDR3 DNA: TGTGCCAGCAGCGCCAATCGGGTGAACACTGAAGCTTTCTTT. Its protein product is CASSANRVNTEAFF.

The gene calls are TRBV10-3 and TRBJ2-7; the D is unclear. V dropped 2 bases and J dropped 6 bases, with 14 bases sitting between them. Looked up from germline, CDR1 is ENHRY and CDR2 is SYGVKD. This CDR3 has 14 amino acids. The CDR3 is CAISETNYEGEQYF. The CDR3 nucleotides are TGTGCCATCAGTGAGACTAATTACGAAGGCGAGCAGTACTTC.

This clone was seen once. Other DNA sequences of this sample code for an identical CDR3. The chain combines TRBV5-1 with TRBJ1-2, with 7 bases fitting TRBD1. The germline CDR1 and CDR2 sequences are SGHRS and YFSETQ. This CDR3 has 14 residues. The V gene end was trimmed by 4 bases and the J gene end by 2 bases; junction bases not matched to a gene: 5. CDR3 amino acids: CASSLDRTNYGYTF. CDR3 coding DNA: TGCGCCAGCAGCCTGGACAGGACCAACTATGGCTACACCTTC.

The chain uses TRBV7-2 and TRBJ2-5; maybe TRBD2 (6 bases). Germline CDR1 is SGHTA and CDR2 is FQGNSA. V shed 5 bases and J shed 1 base, with 14 bases lying between them. The CDR3 extends over 15 amino acids. CDR3 loop: CASSPQRLVQETQYF. The CDR3 region has the DNA TGTGCCAGCAGCCCCCAGCGACTAGTCCAAGAGACCCAGTACTTC.